Sequencing of this T cell receptor (beta chain) was carried out in a study of lymphopenia after photon versus proton radiotherapy. A remark on this clone: No antigen is known for it.

In germline, CDR1 is SGHTA, CDR2 FQGNSA. The ends were cut back, 2 bases at V and 11 bases at J, with 12 bases in the middle. This CDR3 region has 12 residues. Repertoires were generated with immunoSEQ multiplex PCR, while TCRdb's copy carries only in-frame clones and drops some. The sample carries under 80,000 clones, approximately 83% recorded once. Study-level findings and limits: Relative stability marked proton patients; photon patients lost diversity and naive cells.

The V call is TRBV7-2, the J call TRBJ1-1; D perhaps matches TRBD1 (6 bases). The sequences come from peripheral blood, collected from a patient treated with photon-based radiotherapy. The receptor comes from a middle-aged man with gastric cancer. Here the CDR3 reads CASSLRGWEAFF. The CDR3 DNA reads TGTGCCAGCAGCTTAAGGGGGTGGGAGGCTTTCTTT.